The 20 T cell receptor beta chains presented below share a single source sample, sequenced in a study of T cell repertoires in cytomegalovirus infection. Via MiXCR, TCRdb re-called the reads, giving one row per CDR3 protein. Among about 360,000 distinct CDR3 sequences listed, 15% to 20% were seen once. Sequenced: PBMCs. The origin of the receptors is a human donor in good health (CMV status not recorded). Some clones in this sample may be carry-over from other donors' samples.

CDR3 sequence: CASSSGPSQPQHF. CDR3 sequence (DNA): TGTGCCAGCAGCTCGGGACCTAGTCAGCCCCAGCATTTT. This chain joins TRBV7-6 and TRBJ1-5; TRBD1 might be the D (5 bases). Germline CDR1 SGHVS, CDR2 FNYEAQ. Trimming took 4 bases from V and 6 from J, leaving 10 bases between them. The CDR3 has 13 amino acids.

This clonotype has a count of ten or more. The rearrangement links TRBV7-6 to TRBJ1-3; D might be TRBD1 (6 bases). Trimming left V 8 bases short and J 0 bases short, with 17 bases between. CDR3 size: 16 residues. Germline CDR1 reads SGHVS; CDR2 reads FNYEAQ. The CDR3 region is CASSQQGFSSGNTIYF. In DNA, the CDR3 is TGTGCCAGCTCGCAACAGGGTTTCAGCTCTGGAAACACCATATATTTT.

This clonotype showed up just once. This chain uses TRBV11-2 with TRBJ1-1; D unclear. The V end lost 0 bases, the J end lost 4 bases, and 12 bases lay between the germline ends. The CDR3 length is 15 residues. CDR1 and CDR2 from the germline V gene are SGHAT and FQNNGV. CDR3 amino acids: CASSLDASMGTEAFF. For the CDR3, the DNA is TGTGCCAGCAGCTTAGATGCGAGTATGGGCACTGAAGCTTTCTTT.

This chain links TRBV19 with TRBJ1-1; 9 bases agree with TRBD1. The CDR3 has 15 residues. V was clipped by 3 bases and J by 5 bases; unmatched bases: 7. CDR1 is LNHDA and CDR2 is SQIVND in the germline V gene (reference sequence). The CDR3 DNA reads TGTGCCAGTAGTATCGCCGGACAGGGGTGGACTGAAGCTTTCTTT. Its protein product is CASSIAGQGWTEAFF.

This clonotype was counted only a few times. CDR3 bases: TGTGCCAGCAGCCAGCGACTAGCGGGAGTTTACAATGAGCAGTTCTTC. It encodes CASSQRLAGVYNEQFF. The genes are TRBV3-1 and TRBJ2-1, with 12 nucleotides matching TRBD2. Trimming removed 3 bases from V and 4 bases from J; junction bases left unmatched: 4. The germline CDR1 and CDR2 sequences are LGHDT and YNNKEL (reference sequence). The CDR3 loop spans 16 amino acids.

This clonotype was recorded a few times. The V call is TRBV7-9, the J call TRBJ2-1; D not resolved. CDR3 length equals 13 residues. CDR1 is SEHNR, CDR2 FQNEAQ, per germline (reference sequence). V lost 3 bases and J 2 bases, leaving 5 bases between the germline ends. CDR3 region: CASSFRAYNEQFF. CDR3 coding DNA: TGTGCCAGCAGCTTCCGGGCCTACAATGAGCAGTTCTTC.

Many counts were recorded for this clonotype. The chain joins TRBV7-2 to TRBJ2-3; D is possibly TRBD1 (6 bases). V was trimmed by 5 bases and J by 2 bases, leaving 17 bases between them. The CDR3 runs 16 residues. Per the germline V gene, CDR1 is SGHTA and CDR2 is FQGNSA. This CDR3 reads CASSEKTGTYTDTQYF. The DNA for the CDR3 is TGTGCCAGCAGCGAAAAAACAGGGACCTACACAGATACGCAGTATTTT.

This clonotype occurred a few times. The chain combines TRBV20-1 with TRBJ1-3; D possibly corresponds to TRBD1 (6 bases). Germline-derived CDR1 and CDR2 are DFQATT and SNEGSKA (reference sequence). The CDR3 is made up of 14 amino acids. V was trimmed by 4 bases and J by 4 bases, leaving 14 bases between them. The CDR3 DNA sequence: TGCAGTGCTACAGGGGCCTTTAGGGGAAACACCATATATTTT. Its translation: CSATGAFRGNTIYF.

Ten or more counts support this clonotype. The chain is built from TRBV7-8 and TRBJ2-7; 9 nucleotides match TRBD2. Germline V gives CDR1 SGHVS, CDR2 FQNEAQ. The CDR3 totals 15 residues. Losses at the gene ends were 5 bases for V and 6 bases for J; bases not matched to a gene: 11. For the CDR3, the DNA is TGTGCCAGCAGCCGGCGGGGGGGCCTTGTGCGCGAGCAGTACTTC. Protein product: CASSRRGGLVREQYF.

This chain uses TRBV20-1 with TRBJ1-3; D unclear. This CDR3 contains 14 residues. With 2 bases removed from V and 4 bases from J, the gap between germline ends came to 12 bases. Germline loops: CDR1 DFQATT, CDR2 SNEGSKA (reference sequence). This CDR3 is CSARSAELGNTIYF. The DNA for the CDR3 is TGCAGTGCTAGATCGGCAGAACTAGGAAACACCATATATTTT.

The chain uses TRBV20-1 and TRBJ2-1; the D gene is possibly TRBD1 (5 bases). Germline V lookup: CDR1 DFQATT, CDR2 SNEGSKA (reference sequence). The V gene lost 3 bases and the J gene lost 4 bases, with 13 bases spanning the gap. CDR3 length: 14 amino acids. This chain's CDR3 is CSASARDWYNEQFF. The CDR3 DNA follows: TGCAGTGCTAGTGCCAGGGATTGGTACAATGAGCAGTTCTTC.

The chain recombines TRBV7-2 with TRBJ2-6; 7 bases are a match to TRBD2. Germline CDR1 and CDR2: SGHTA and FQGNSA. J gave up 4 bases and V 3 bases, and 12 bases lay outside the gene matches. CDR3 length: 18 residues. The CDR3 loop reads CASSFRLRESSGANVLTF. DNA for the CDR3: TGTGCCAGCAGCTTCAGGCTGCGGGAGTCCTCAGGGGCCAACGTCCTGACTTTC.

This clonotype has ten or more counts. The V and J genes are TRBV25-1 and TRBJ1-1, with 7 bases that match TRBD1. Germline values: CDR1 MGHDK, CDR2 SYGVNS. V lost 5 bases, J lost 1 base, and 4 bases stayed unmatched. This CDR3 has 14 amino acids. DNA of the CDR3: TGTGCCAGCAGTCAGGGGGGGCCGAACACTGAAGCTTTCTTT. This encodes CASSQGGPNTEAFF.

Ten or more counts support this clonotype. The chain combines TRBV7-2 with TRBJ2-1, with 7 positions matching TRBD2. The CDR3 has 15 amino acids. Germline loops: CDR1 SGHTA, CDR2 FQGNSA. With V trimmed by 5 bases and J by 4 bases, 8 bases remained unmatched. The CDR3 spells CASSPFPSGYNEQFF. For the CDR3, the DNA is TGTGCCAGCAGCCCGTTCCCTAGCGGTTACAATGAGCAGTTCTTC.

This chain links TRBV13 with TRBJ1-1, with D uncertain. Looked up from germline, CDR1 is PRHDT and CDR2 is FYEKMQ (reference sequence). Deletions cut 3 bases from V and 1 base from J, with 9 bases between. The CDR3 extends over 14 amino acids. CDR3 DNA sequence: TGTGCCAGCAGCTTGGGCGCTCGGAACACTGAAGCTTTCTTT. This translates into CASSLGARNTEAFF.

The rearrangement uses TRBV10-3 and TRBJ1-2, with D uncertain. The CDR3 consists of 13 residues. V was trimmed by 3 bases and J by 2 bases, leaving 7 bases between them. Germline V lookup: CDR1 ENHRY, CDR2 SYGVKD. CDR3 coding DNA: TGTGCCATCAGTGAAACAGAAAACTATGGCTACACCTTC. Translation gives CAISETENYGYTF.

This clonotype was counted between two and nine times. V and J are TRBV7-2 and TRBJ2-5, with D possibly being TRBD1 (5 bases). CDR1 and CDR2 (germline): SGHTA, FQGNSA. Deletions cut 0 bases from V and 7 bases from J, with 21 bases between. The CDR3 has 17 amino acids. CDR3 bases: TGTGCCAGCAGCTTAGCGCAGGAATTCTACCACCAGGGGACCCAGTACTTC. Protein sequence: CASSLAQEFYHQGTQYF.

V is TRBV4-1 and J is TRBJ1-1, with 8 positions matching TRBD1. Germline loops: CDR1 MGHRA, CDR2 YSYEKL. V was clipped by 4 bases and J by 4 bases; unmatched bases: 5. This CDR3 region has 14 residues. The CDR3 sequence is CASSLRDRITEAFF. The CDR3 DNA reads TGCGCCAGCAGCCTCCGGGACAGGATCACTGAAGCTTTCTTT.

This clonotype was found once. V is TRBV3-1 and J is TRBJ2-1, with a possible D match to TRBD2 (5 bases). Trimming removed 0 bases at V and 5 bases at J, with 14 bases between. The CDR3 totals 16 residues. Germline CDR1 reads LGHDT; CDR2 reads YNNKEL (reference sequence). DNA of the CDR3: TGTGCCAGCAGCCAAGAGTCAATAGGACTCCACAATGAGCAGTTCTTC. It yields the protein CASSQESIGLHNEQFF.

Ten or more counts support this clonotype. J is TRBJ1-5 and V is TRBV5-6; a possible D gene is TRBD1 (5 bases). The germline V gene has CDR1 SGHDT and CDR2 YYEEEE. The CDR3 consists of 15 residues. Trimming shortened V by 4 bases and J by 4 bases, and 15 bases separated the two germline ends. The CDR3 sequence is CASSPGPMGNQPQHF. The CDR3, as DNA: TGTGCCAGCAGCCCGGGGCCCATGGGTAATCAGCCCCAGCATTTT.